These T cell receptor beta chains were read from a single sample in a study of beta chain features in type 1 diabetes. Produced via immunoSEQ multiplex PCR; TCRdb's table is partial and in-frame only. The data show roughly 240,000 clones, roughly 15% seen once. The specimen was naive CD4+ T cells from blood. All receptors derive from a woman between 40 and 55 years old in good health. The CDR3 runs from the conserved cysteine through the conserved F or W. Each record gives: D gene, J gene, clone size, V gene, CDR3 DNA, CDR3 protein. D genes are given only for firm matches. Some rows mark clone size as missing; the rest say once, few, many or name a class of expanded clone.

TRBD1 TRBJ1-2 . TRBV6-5 TGTGCCAGCAGTTACGCCGACAGGGTGTATGGCTACACCTTC CASSYADRVYGYTF
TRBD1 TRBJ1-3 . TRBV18 TGTGCCAGCTCACCTTCTACAGGGGGCGTTGGTTCTGGAAACACCATATATTTT CASSPSTGGVGSGNTIYF
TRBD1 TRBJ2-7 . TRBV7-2 TGTGCCAGCAGCTTCTCGACAGGGGGCGAGCAGTACTTC CASSFSTGGEQYF
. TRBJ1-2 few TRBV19 TGTGCCAGTAGCCGCGTACCACTCTCCTATGGCTACACCTTC CASSRVPLSYGYTF
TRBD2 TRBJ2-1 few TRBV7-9 TGTGCCAGCAGCCTGACTACGGGAGGTCGGAGAAGGGGCAATGAGCAGTTCTTC CASSLTTGGRRRGNEQFF
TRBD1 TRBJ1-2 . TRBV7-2 TGTGCCAGCAGCCCGCCCTGGGACAGGGGGCCTGGCTACACCTTC CASSPPWDRGPGYTF
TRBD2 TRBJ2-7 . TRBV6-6 TGTGCCAGCAGTCCCGGGACTACTTCACCCGAGCAGTACTTC CASSPGTTSPEQYF
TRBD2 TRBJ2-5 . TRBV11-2 TGTGCCAGCAGCTCCCTAGCGGGGCGGATCCAAGAGACCCAGTACTTC CASSSLAGRIQETQYF
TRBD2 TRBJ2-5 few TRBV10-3 TGTGCCATCAGCCCGACTAGCGGGGGGGACGGGACCCAGTACTTC CAISPTSGGDGTQYF
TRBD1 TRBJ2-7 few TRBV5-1 TGCGCCAGCAGCCCCGGGACAGGGGCCTCCTACGAGCAGTACTTC CASSPGTGASYEQYF
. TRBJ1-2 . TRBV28 TGTGCCAGCAGGCACGACAGGTCCTATGGCTACACCTTC CASRHDRSYGYTF
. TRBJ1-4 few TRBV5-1 TGCGCCAGCAGCCAGGTGGGGCGGACCGATGAAAAACTGTTTTTT CASSQVGRTDEKLFF
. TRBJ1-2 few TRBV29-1 TGCAGCGTTAGGGCAGGGTGGCTTACCGGCTACACCTTC CSVRAGWLTGYTF
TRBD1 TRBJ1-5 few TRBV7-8 TGTGCCAGCAGCCGGGAGGGGGCCATGGATCAGCCCCAGCATTTT CASSREGAMDQPQHF
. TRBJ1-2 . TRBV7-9 TGTGCCAGCAGCTTAGGAGGTACCAACTATGGCTACACCTTC CASSLGGTNYGYTF
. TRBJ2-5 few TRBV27 TGTGCCAGCAGTCCACCGCCGGGTCAGCTGGGAGAGACCCAGTACTTC CASSPPPGQLGETQYF
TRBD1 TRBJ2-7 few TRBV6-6 TGTGCCAGCAGTAACACCGGGACAGGGAGATACTACGAGCAGTACTTC CASSNTGTGRYYEQYF
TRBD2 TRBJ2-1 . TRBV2 TGTGCCAGCAGCTTGGCGGGGGGCGGAAATGAGCAGTTCTTC CASSLAGGGNEQFF
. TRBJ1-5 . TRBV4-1 TGCGCCAGCAGCCAAGGGACAGTAGTCAATCAGCCCCAGCATTTT CASSQGTVVNQPQHF
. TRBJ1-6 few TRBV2 TGTGCCAGCAGTGAGACAGTACCGGGAGCACCCCTCCACTTT CASSETVPGAPLHF
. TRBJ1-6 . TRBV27 TGTGCCAGCAGTTTTTCCCGTGGGGGGTCACCCCTCCACTTT CASSFSRGGSPLHF
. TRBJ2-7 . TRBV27 TGTGCCAGCAGTCTGGCCCAAAGGGGCTCCTACGAGCAGTACTTC CASSLAQRGSYEQYF
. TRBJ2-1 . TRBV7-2 TGTGCCAGCAGCTTAGAGGGGGTCTCCTACAATGAGCAGTTCTTC CASSLEGVSYNEQFF
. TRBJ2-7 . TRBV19 TGTGCCAGTAGTATTTTGGGGGCCCGGGGCGAGCAGTACTTC CASSILGARGEQYF
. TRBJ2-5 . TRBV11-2 TGTGCCAGCAGCTTATCGAACAGGGTCGGGGAGACCCAGTACTTC CASSLSNRVGETQYF
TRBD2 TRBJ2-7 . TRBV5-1 TGCGCCAGCAGCTTGAGCGGGGGCGCGTACGAGCAGTACTTC CASSLSGGAYEQYF
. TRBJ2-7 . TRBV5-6 TGTGCCAGCAGCTCACAAGCGTACGAGCAGTACTTC CASSSQAYEQYF
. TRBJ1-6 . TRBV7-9 TGTGCCAGCAGCTTGGGCATTGGGGGAGGTTCACCCCTCCACTTT CASSLGIGGGSPLHF
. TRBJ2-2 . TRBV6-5 TGTGCCAGCAGAGTCAGGGACTCGAACACCGGGGAGCTGTTTTTT CASRVRDSNTGELFF
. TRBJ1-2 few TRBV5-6 TGTGCCAGCAGCACAACCGGACAGACCGGCTACACCTTC CASSTTGQTGYTF
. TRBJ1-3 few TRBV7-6 TGTGCCAGCAGCCCTAACCAGGGTGGGACTGGAAACACCATATATTTT CASSPNQGGTGNTIYF
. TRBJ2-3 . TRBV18 TGTGCCAGCTCACCTTTGCAGAGCACAGATACGCAGTATTTT CASSPLQSTDTQYF
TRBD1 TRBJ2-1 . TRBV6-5 TGTGCCAGCAGCCCCGCGGGACAGGGAATAAATGAGCAGTTCTTC CASSPAGQGINEQFF
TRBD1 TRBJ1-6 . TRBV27 TGTGCCAGCAAGAGGGGGGGGACAGGGCGAGATTCACCCCTCCACTTT CASKRGGTGRDSPLHF
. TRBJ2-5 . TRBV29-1 TGCAGCGTTGATCTAAAAGCATTAGAGACCCAGTACTTC CSVDLKALETQYF